A selection of T cell receptor beta chains follows, all from one sample in a study of shared clonotypes between healthy human individuals. TCRdb keeps only in-frame clones here, not all; method: immunoSEQ multiplex PCR. The sample holds about 230,000 clones; under 80% are singletons and the top ten take over 8.5%. The sequencing input was memory CD4+ T cells sorted from blood. All receptors come from a man under 40 in good health. Each CDR3 is given with its conserved first and last residue. The order of the fields is D gene, clone size, V gene, J gene, CDR3 protein, CDR3 DNA. D genes are given only for firm matches. Size values are once, few and many counts, or a class for expanded clones, and some rows have none.

d_gene: TRBD2; abundance: few; v_gene: TRBV27; j_gene: TRBJ2-3; CDR3aa: CASSLRLAGISTDTQYF; CDR3nt: TGTGCCAGCAGTTTACGGCTAGCGGGGATTAGCACAGATACGCAGTATTTT
d_gene: NA; abundance: NA; v_gene: TRBV28; j_gene: TRBJ2-1; CDR3aa: CASSYPFSGRVSSYNEQFF; CDR3nt: TGTGCCAGCAGTTACCCATTTAGCGGCAGGGTATCTTCCTACAATGAGCAGTTCTTC
d_gene: NA; abundance: NA; v_gene: TRBV27; j_gene: TRBJ2-7; CDR3aa: CASSPRLAYEQYF; CDR3nt: TGTGCCAGCAGTCCGCGTTTGGCCTACGAGCAGTACTTC
d_gene: TRBD2; abundance: NA; v_gene: TRBV5-1; j_gene: TRBJ2-7; CDR3aa: CASSLVTSDYEQYF; CDR3nt: TGCGCCAGCAGCTTGGTGACTAGCGACTACGAGCAGTACTTC
d_gene: TRBD1; abundance: NA; v_gene: TRBV27; j_gene: TRBJ1-2; CDR3aa: CASSLIPPGQAYGYTF; CDR3nt: TGTGCCAGCAGTTTAATTCCCCCGGGACAGGCCTATGGCTACACCTTC
d_gene: NA; abundance: NA; v_gene: TRBV18; j_gene: TRBJ2-1; CDR3aa: CASSPGRASYNEQFF; CDR3nt: TGTGCCAGCTCACCTGGCCGGGCCTCCTACAATGAGCAGTTCTTC
d_gene: NA; abundance: few; v_gene: TRBV6-1; j_gene: TRBJ2-5; CDR3aa: CASTERGRGETQYF; CDR3nt: TGTGCCAGCACCGAACGGGGCAGAGGGGAGACCCAGTACTTC
d_gene: TRBD1; abundance: NA; v_gene: TRBV13; j_gene: TRBJ2-1; CDR3aa: CASSLLGGQGMDNEQFF; CDR3nt: TGTGCCAGCAGCCTGCTTGGGGGACAGGGGATGGACAATGAGCAGTTCTTC
d_gene: NA; abundance: NA; v_gene: TRBV5-6; j_gene: TRBJ2-7; CDR3aa: CASSLYGAGTYYEQYF; CDR3nt: TGTGCCAGCAGCTTGTATGGTGCAGGGACGTATTACGAGCAGTACTTC
d_gene: TRBD2; abundance: NA; v_gene: TRBV27; j_gene: TRBJ2-1; CDR3aa: CASRLAGSSYNEQFF; CDR3nt: TGTGCCAGCAGGTTAGCGGGAAGCTCCTACAATGAGCAGTTCTTC
d_gene: NA; abundance: few; v_gene: TRBV5-1; j_gene: TRBJ1-5; CDR3aa: CASSFGSNQPQHF; CDR3nt: TGCGCCAGCAGCTTCGGCAGCAATCAGCCCCAGCATTTT
d_gene: NA; abundance: many; v_gene: TRBV6-5; j_gene: TRBJ1-3; CDR3aa: CASSRGPNSGNTIYF; CDR3nt: TGTGCCAGCAGTCGAGGACCGAACTCTGGAAACACCATATATTTT
d_gene: NA; abundance: NA; v_gene: TRBV19; j_gene: TRBJ2-5; CDR3aa: CASSVTGSWETQYF; CDR3nt: TGTGCCAGTAGTGTGACAGGATCGTGGGAGACCCAGTACTTC
d_gene: NA; abundance: NA; v_gene: TRBV21-1; j_gene: TRBJ2-3; CDR3aa: CASSKVRARNPGVDTQYF; CDR3nt: TGTGCCAGCAGCAAAGTCCGGGCCAGGAACCCTGGGGTAGATACGCAGTATTTT
d_gene: NA; abundance: NA; v_gene: TRBV28; j_gene: TRBJ2-3; CDR3aa: CASSRRESHTDTQYF; CDR3nt: TGTGCCAGCAGCCGACGGGAAAGCCATACAGATACGCAGTATTTT
d_gene: NA; abundance: NA; v_gene: TRBV11-3; j_gene: TRBJ2-1; CDR3aa: CASSPRSSSYNEQFF; CDR3nt: TGTGCCAGCAGCCCGAGGTCCAGCTCCTACAATGAGCAGTTCTTC
d_gene: NA; abundance: NA; v_gene: TRBV14; j_gene: TRBJ2-7; CDR3aa: CASSQVDGTASSYEQYF; CDR3nt: TGTGCCAGCAGCCAAGTTGATGGGACGGCGAGCTCCTACGAGCAGTACTTC
d_gene: NA; abundance: once; v_gene: TRBV7-9; j_gene: TRBJ2-3; CDR3aa: CASSLPPGDGGDTQYF; CDR3nt: TGTGCCAGCAGCCTCCCGCCCGGCGACGGGGGAGATACGCAGTATTTT
d_gene: NA; abundance: few; v_gene: TRBV20-1; j_gene: TRBJ2-5; CDR3aa: CSAKGGETQYF; CDR3nt: TGCAGTGCGAAGGGCGGGGAGACCCAGTACTTC
d_gene: NA; abundance: NA; v_gene: TRBV1; j_gene: TRBJ2-7; CDR3aa: CTSSQDRATPTYEQYF; CDR3nt: TGCACCAGCAGCCAAGATCGGGCTACTCCAACCTACGAGCAGTACTTC
d_gene: NA; abundance: NA; v_gene: TRBV19; j_gene: TRBJ1-1; CDR3aa: CASLSGFKVNTEAFF; CDR3nt: TGTGCCAGTCTATCCGGTTTTAAGGTGAACACTGAAGCTTTCTTT
d_gene: NA; abundance: NA; v_gene: TRBV5-6; j_gene: TRBJ2-5; CDR3aa: CASSLGRLTETQYF; CDR3nt: TGTGCCAGCAGCTTGGGGCGGCTTACGGAGACCCAGTACTTC
d_gene: TRBD1; abundance: few; v_gene: TRBV18; j_gene: TRBJ1-3; CDR3aa: CASSPTGAPGINLSGNTIYF; CDR3nt: TGTGCCAGCTCACCCACAGGGGCGCCCGGCATAAACCTCTCTGGAAACACCATATATTTT
d_gene: NA; abundance: few; v_gene: TRBV7-9; j_gene: TRBJ2-5; CDR3aa: CASIPVQGQETQYF; CDR3nt: TGTGCCAGCATTCCCGTCCAGGGCCAAGAGACCCAGTACTTC
d_gene: TRBD1; abundance: NA; v_gene: TRBV29-1; j_gene: TRBJ1-2; CDR3aa: CSVAGTENNYGYTF; CDR3nt: TGCAGCGTCGCCGGGACAGAAAACAACTATGGCTACACCTTC
d_gene: TRBD1; abundance: NA; v_gene: TRBV28; j_gene: TRBJ1-5; CDR3aa: CASSSTDRGHQPQHF; CDR3nt: TGTGCCAGCAGCTCGACGGACAGGGGGCATCAGCCCCAGCATTTT
d_gene: NA; abundance: NA; v_gene: TRBV29-1; j_gene: TRBJ2-5; CDR3aa: CSGDRIQETQYF; CDR3nt: TGCAGCGGTGACAGGATCCAAGAGACCCAGTACTTC
d_gene: NA; abundance: NA; v_gene: TRBV10-3; j_gene: TRBJ2-3; CDR3aa: CAINLTPTDGQYF; CDR3nt: TGTGCCATCAACCTAACACCAACCGACGGGCAGTATTTT
d_gene: TRBD2; abundance: NA; v_gene: TRBV25-1; j_gene: TRBJ2-7; CDR3aa: CASRGLAEAYEQYF; CDR3nt: TGTGCCAGCAGGGGACTAGCGGAAGCCTACGAACAGTACTTC
d_gene: TRBD2; abundance: NA; v_gene: TRBV10-1; j_gene: TRBJ2-3; CDR3aa: CASSPKPGLVADTQYF; CDR3nt: TGCGCCAGCAGTCCGAAACCGGGACTAGTGGCAGATACGCAGTATTTT
d_gene: NA; abundance: few; v_gene: TRBV25-1; j_gene: TRBJ2-5; CDR3aa: CASTPRRGSLETQYF; CDR3nt: TGTGCCAGCACCCCTCGTAGGGGCAGCTTGGAGACCCAGTACTTC
d_gene: TRBD2; abundance: NA; v_gene: TRBV10-3; j_gene: TRBJ2-5; CDR3aa: CAISMGLAEETQYF; CDR3nt: TGTGCCATCAGTATGGGACTAGCGGAAGAGACCCAGTACTTC
d_gene: TRBD1; abundance: NA; v_gene: TRBV6-5; j_gene: TRBJ1-2; CDR3aa: CASSYSGRGPGYTF; CDR3nt: TGTGCCAGCAGTTACTCCGGCAGGGGGCCCGGCTACACCTTC
d_gene: TRBD2; abundance: few; v_gene: TRBV10-3; j_gene: TRBJ2-2; CDR3aa: CAISAGLAAGELFF; CDR3nt: TGTGCCATCAGTGCGGGACTAGCGGCCGGGGAGCTGTTTTTT
d_gene: NA; abundance: NA; v_gene: TRBV28; j_gene: TRBJ1-4; CDR3aa: CASSTVWTTNEKLFF; CDR3nt: TGTGCCAGCAGCACGGTCTGGACAACTAATGAAAAACTGTTTTTT
d_gene: NA; abundance: NA; v_gene: TRBV9; j_gene: TRBJ2-5; CDR3aa: CASSVGVGGEETQYF; CDR3nt: TGTGCCAGCAGCGTAGGTGTAGGGGGAGAAGAGACCCAGTACTTC
d_gene: NA; abundance: NA; v_gene: TRBV7-2; j_gene: TRBJ1-1; CDR3aa: CASSLDGVTEAFF; CDR3nt: TGTGCCAGCAGCTTAGATGGGGTCACTGAAGCTTTCTTT
d_gene: TRBD1; abundance: NA; v_gene: TRBV19; j_gene: TRBJ1-4; CDR3aa: CASSPGQGHEKLFF; CDR3nt: TGTGCCAGTAGTCCGGGACAGGGGCACGAAAAACTGTTTTTT
d_gene: NA; abundance: NA; v_gene: TRBV7-9; j_gene: TRBJ1-1; CDR3aa: CASSLDPVNTEAFF; CDR3nt: TGTGCCAGCAGCTTAGATCCAGTTAACACTGAAGCTTTCTTT
d_gene: TRBD1; abundance: NA; v_gene: TRBV11-2; j_gene: TRBJ2-2; CDR3aa: CASSTRGPNTGELFF; CDR3nt: TGTGCCAGCAGCACCAGGGGGCCGAACACCGGGGAGCTGTTTTTT
d_gene: NA; abundance: few; v_gene: TRBV10-2; j_gene: TRBJ2-5; CDR3aa: CASSESGAKETQYF; CDR3nt: TGCGCCAGCAGTGAGTCGGGAGCGAAAGAGACCCAGTACTTC
d_gene: NA; abundance: once; v_gene: TRBV7-9; j_gene: TRBJ2-7; CDR3aa: CASSLKRAGLGEQYF; CDR3nt: TGTGCCAGCAGCTTGAAACGAGCCGGGTTAGGGGAGCAGTACTTC
d_gene: TRBD1; abundance: NA; v_gene: TRBV30; j_gene: TRBJ1-2; CDR3aa: CAWRNRGGPGYTF; CDR3nt: TGTGCCTGGAGAAACAGGGGAGGTCCTGGCTACACCTTC
d_gene: TRBD1; abundance: NA; v_gene: TRBV28; j_gene: TRBJ2-3; CDR3aa: CASSPRDRGWTDTQYF; CDR3nt: TGTGCCAGCAGTCCTCGGGACAGGGGGTGGACAGATACGCAGTATTTT
d_gene: NA; abundance: once; v_gene: TRBV5-4; j_gene: TRBJ2-1; CDR3aa: CASSTYRGGYEQFF; CDR3nt: TGTGCCAGCAGCACGTACAGGGGGGGCTATGAGCAGTTCTTC
d_gene: NA; abundance: NA; v_gene: TRBV13; j_gene: TRBJ1-1; CDR3aa: CASSFDRLNTEAFF; CDR3nt: TGTGCCAGCAGCTTCGACAGGCTTAACACTGAAGCTTTCTTT
d_gene: TRBD2; abundance: NA; v_gene: TRBV7-8; j_gene: TRBJ2-1; CDR3aa: CASREREGQGEQFF; CDR3nt: TGTGCCAGCAGGGAGCGGGAGGGCCAAGGTGAGCAGTTCTTC
d_gene: NA; abundance: few; v_gene: TRBV28; j_gene: TRBJ2-1; CDR3aa: CASSPSTLWEQFF; CDR3nt: TGTGCCAGCAGTCCGTCGACCTTATGGGAGCAGTTCTTC
d_gene: NA; abundance: NA; v_gene: TRBV4-1; j_gene: TRBJ2-3; CDR3aa: CASSQPGGGGTDTQYF; CDR3nt: TGCGCCAGCAGCCAACCGGGAGGAGGGGGGACAGATACGCAGTATTTT
d_gene: TRBD1; abundance: NA; v_gene: TRBV5-1; j_gene: TRBJ1-5; CDR3aa: CASSLAPLGQGVDQPQHF; CDR3nt: TGCGCCAGCAGCTTGGCGCCGTTGGGACAGGGGGTCGATCAGCCCCAGCATTTT
d_gene: TRBD2; abundance: NA; v_gene: TRBV6-5; j_gene: TRBJ2-3; CDR3aa: CASSYSILAGGDTQYF; CDR3nt: TGTGCCAGCAGTTACTCGATCCTAGCGGGAGGAGATACGCAGTATTTT
d_gene: NA; abundance: once; v_gene: TRBV21-1; j_gene: TRBJ1-5; CDR3aa: CASSSATGASQPQHF; CDR3nt: TGTGCCAGCAGCTCCGCGACAGGGGCTAGTCAGCCCCAGCATTTT
d_gene: TRBD2; abundance: NA; v_gene: TRBV5-1; j_gene: TRBJ2-3; CDR3aa: CASSLGSSGNTDTQYF; CDR3nt: TGCGCCAGCAGCTTAGGTTCTAGCGGAAACACAGATACGCAGTATTTT
d_gene: TRBD1; abundance: NA; v_gene: TRBV7-9; j_gene: TRBJ1-4; CDR3aa: CASSRQGPNEKLFF; CDR3nt: TGTGCCAGCAGCAGACAGGGGCCTAATGAAAAACTGTTTTTT
d_gene: NA; abundance: few; v_gene: TRBV28; j_gene: TRBJ2-7; CDR3aa: CASSPPRIYEQYF; CDR3nt: TGTGCCAGCAGTCCCCCGAGGATCTACGAGCAGTACTTC
d_gene: NA; abundance: NA; v_gene: TRBV9; j_gene: TRBJ2-2; CDR3aa: CASSVGLASGELFF; CDR3nt: TGTGCCAGCAGCGTAGGTCTAGCGTCAGGGGAGCTGTTTTTT
d_gene: NA; abundance: NA; v_gene: TRBV15; j_gene: TRBJ2-1; CDR3aa: CATSRDQVRGNEQFF; CDR3nt: TGTGCCACCAGCAGAGACCAGGTTAGGGGGAATGAGCAGTTCTTC
d_gene: NA; abundance: NA; v_gene: TRBV25-1; j_gene: TRBJ2-2; CDR3aa: CASRPPGLDTGELFF; CDR3nt: TGTGCCAGCAGACCCCCGGGGTTGGACACCGGGGAGCTGTTTTTT
d_gene: NA; abundance: NA; v_gene: TRBV18; j_gene: TRBJ1-2; CDR3aa: CASSTGPANYGYTF; CDR3nt: TGTGCCAGCTCGACAGGTCCCGCTAACTATGGCTACACCTTC
d_gene: TRBD2; abundance: NA; v_gene: TRBV27; j_gene: TRBJ2-1; CDR3aa: CASSLWGGGPVENEQFF; CDR3nt: TGTGCCAGCAGTTTATGGGGGGGAGGGCCGGTTGAGAATGAGCAGTTCTTC